This T cell receptor beta chain emerged from a study of blood T cell repertoires in COVID-19. Across the whole study: Acute and convalescent COVID-19 specimens originated in the United States, Italy and Spain. The analysed material was cDNA or gDNA that came from T cells, B-cell-depleted T cells, or PBMCs.

Germline V gene sequence: CDR1 MNHEY, CDR2 SVGAGI. CDR3 size: 13 residues. Between the trimmed V and J ends, which lost 8 bases and 1 base, there was a span of 11 bases. Profiled with immunoSEQ multiplex PCR; TCRdb holds only in-frame clones, not every one. The sample carries approximately 260,000 clones, 82% recorded once. This chain links TRBV6-5 with TRBJ1-1, with D uncertain. The specimen sequenced was peripheral blood. The TCR was taken from a woman between 55 and 75 years old with active or convalescent COVID-19. CDR3 sequence: CASLSQPNTEAFF. CDR3 nucleotides: TGTGCCAGCCTATCACAGCCGAACACTGAAGCTTTCTTT.